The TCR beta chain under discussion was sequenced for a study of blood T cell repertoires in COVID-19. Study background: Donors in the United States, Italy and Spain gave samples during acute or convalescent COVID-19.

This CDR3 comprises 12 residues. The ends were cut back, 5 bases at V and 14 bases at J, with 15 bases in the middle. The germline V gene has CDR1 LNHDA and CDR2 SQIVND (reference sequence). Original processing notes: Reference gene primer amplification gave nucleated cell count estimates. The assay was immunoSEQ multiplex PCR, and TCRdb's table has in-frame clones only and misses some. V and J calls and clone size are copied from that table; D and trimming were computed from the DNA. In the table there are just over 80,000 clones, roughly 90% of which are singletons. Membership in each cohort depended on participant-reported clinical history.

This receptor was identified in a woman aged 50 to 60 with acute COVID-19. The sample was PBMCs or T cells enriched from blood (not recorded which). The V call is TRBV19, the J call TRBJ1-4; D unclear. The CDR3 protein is CASSLPPGPLFF. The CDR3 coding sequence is TGTGCCAGTAGTCTCCCACCTGGGCCCCTGTTTTTT.